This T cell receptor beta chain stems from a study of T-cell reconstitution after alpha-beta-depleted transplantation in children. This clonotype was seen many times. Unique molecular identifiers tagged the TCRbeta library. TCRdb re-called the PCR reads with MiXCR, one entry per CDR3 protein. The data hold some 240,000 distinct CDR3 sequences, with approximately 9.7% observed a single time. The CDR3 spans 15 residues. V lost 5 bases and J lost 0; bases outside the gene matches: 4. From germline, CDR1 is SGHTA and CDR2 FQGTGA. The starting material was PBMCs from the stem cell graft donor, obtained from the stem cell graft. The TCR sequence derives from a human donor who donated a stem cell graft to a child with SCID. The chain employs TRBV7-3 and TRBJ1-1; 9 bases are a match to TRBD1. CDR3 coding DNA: TGTGCCAGCAGCCGACAGGGGGGGATGAACACTGAAGCTTTCTTT. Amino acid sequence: CASSRQGGMNTEAFF.